This T cell receptor beta chain is drawn from a study of T-cell reconstitution after alpha-beta-depleted transplantation in children. Molecular barcoding with unique molecular identifiers was used for the TCRbeta library. In TCRdb, the PCR reads were re-called with MiXCR into one record per CDR3 protein. The data hold approximately 350,000 distinct CDR3 sequences, with 9% to 12% observed a single time. The CDR3 sequence is 17 residues long. Germline CDR1 reads SGHRS; CDR2 reads YFSETQ. V trimming: 2 bases; J trimming: 3 bases; junction bases outside the gene matches: 10. This sequence originates from a human donor who donated a stem cell graft to a child with acute lymphoblastic leukemia. Sequencing used PBMCs from the stem cell graft donor, obtained from the stem cell graft. The chain uses TRBV5-1 and TRBJ2-3; TRBD2 matches at 9 bases. The CDR3 spells CASSFPSGDLGTDTQYF. In DNA form, the CDR3 reads TGCGCCAGCAGCTTCCCTAGCGGGGACCTCGGAACAGATACGCAGTATTTT.